This T cell receptor beta chain was retrieved from a study of PD-1 blockade in classical Hodgkin lymphoma. All trial patients relapsed after autologous stem cell transplantation. Assay: immunoSEQ multiplex PCR; the TCRdb copy retains only in-frame clones and omits some. This table holds tens of thousands of clones, less than 85% found once. V lost 3 bases, J lost 7 bases, and 13 bases lay in between. The germline CDR1 and CDR2 sequences are MNHEY and SMNVEV (reference sequence). The CDR3 extends over 14 amino acids. On this clone: Its cognate antigen is unknown.

Study findings and constraints: Factors driving the repertoire differences, possibly disease activity or prior therapy, remain undefined. For complete responders, baseline diversity was comparable to that of newly diagnosed patients. At C4D1, TCR diversity had climbed significantly for CD4+ cells, though not for CD8+ cells. Baseline TCR diversity was reportedly lower in newly diagnosed patients than healthy donors.

Sequencing was performed on peripheral blood mononuclear cells (PBMCs), taken before the second cycle of nivolumab. V gene TRBV27 combines with J gene TRBJ2-1; D tentatively reads TRBD1 or TRBD2 (6 bases each). This receptor was taken from a human donor with classical Hodgkin lymphoma. The CDR3 DNA reads as TGTGCCAGCAGTTTGGGTCAGGGGAGGAATGAGCAGTTCTTC. It yields the protein CASSLGQGRNEQFF.